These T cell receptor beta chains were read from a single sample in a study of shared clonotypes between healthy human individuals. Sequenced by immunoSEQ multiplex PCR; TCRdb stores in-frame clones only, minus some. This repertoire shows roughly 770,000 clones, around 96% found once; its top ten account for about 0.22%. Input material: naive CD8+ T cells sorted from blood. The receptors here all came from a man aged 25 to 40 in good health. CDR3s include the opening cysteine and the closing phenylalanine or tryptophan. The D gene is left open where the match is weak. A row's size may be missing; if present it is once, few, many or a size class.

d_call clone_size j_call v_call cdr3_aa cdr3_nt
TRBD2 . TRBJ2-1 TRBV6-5 CASSYPGLAGSPEQFF TGTGCCAGCAGTTACCCAGGACTAGCGGGAAGCCCTGAGCAGTTCTTC
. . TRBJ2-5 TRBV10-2 CASYGGETQYF TGCGCCAGCTACGGGGGAGAGACCCAGTACTTC
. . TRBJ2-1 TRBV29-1 CSVVGDTVRYNEQFF TGCAGCGTTGTCGGGGACACAGTACGATACAATGAGCAGTTCTTC
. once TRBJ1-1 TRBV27 CASSHFRKNTEAFF TGTGCCAGCAGTCACTTCAGGAAGAACACTGAAGCTTTCTTT
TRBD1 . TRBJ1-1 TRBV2 CASSTGGAYEAFF TGTGCCAGCAGTACAGGGGGTGCCTATGAAGCTTTCTTT
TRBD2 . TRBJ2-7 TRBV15 CATRGSSGSSYEQYF TGTGCCACCCGTGGGTCTAGCGGGAGCTCCTACGAGCAGTACTTC
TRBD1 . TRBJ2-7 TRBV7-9 CATPPDGQGPYEQYF TGTGCCACCCCGCCTGACGGACAGGGTCCCTACGAGCAGTACTTC
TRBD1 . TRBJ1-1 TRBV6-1 CASSLRTGNTEAFF TGTGCCAGCAGTCTCCGGACAGGGAACACTGAAGCTTTCTTT
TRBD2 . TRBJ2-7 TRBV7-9 CASSLRAGDEQYF TGTGCCAGCAGCTTAAGGGCGGGGGACGAGCAGTACTTC
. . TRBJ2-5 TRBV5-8 CASSLGQGIGETQYF TGTGCCAGCAGCTTGGGGCAGGGGATTGGAGAGACCCAGTACTTC
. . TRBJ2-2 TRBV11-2 CASSLGPNTGELFF TGTGCCAGCAGCTTAGGGCCGAACACCGGGGAGCTGTTTTTT
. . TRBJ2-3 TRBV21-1 CASSKGEVSGPSTDTQYF TGTGCCAGCAGCAAAGGAGAGGTTAGCGGGCCTAGCACAGATACGCAGTATTTT
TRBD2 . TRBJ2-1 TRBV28 CASSFGLAGNSYNEQFF TGTGCCAGCAGTTTTGGACTAGCGGGAAATAGCTACAATGAGCAGTTCTTC
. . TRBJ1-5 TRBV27 CASSRQGNQPQHF TGTGCCAGCAGCCGACAGGGCAATCAGCCCCAGCATTTT
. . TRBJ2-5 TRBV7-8 CASSPAGTRSEETQYF TGTGCCAGCAGCCCGGCCGGGACCCGATCCGAAGAGACCCAGTACTTC
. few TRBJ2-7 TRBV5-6 CASSLAYEQYF TGTGCCAGCAGCTTGGCGTACGAGCAGTACTTC
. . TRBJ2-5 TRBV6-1 CASSVEGEETQYF TGTGCCAGCAGTGTGGAAGGTGAAGAGACCCAGTACTTC
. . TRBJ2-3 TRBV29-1 CSVAGGDTDTQYF TGCAGCGTCGCAGGGGGGGACACAGATACGCAGTATTTT
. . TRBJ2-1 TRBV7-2 CASNNPPGVSPYNEQFF TGTGCCAGCAACAATCCACCAGGGGTAAGCCCCTACAATGAGCAGTTCTTC
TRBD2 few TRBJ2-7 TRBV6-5 CASSYELGLTYEQYF TGTGCCAGCAGTTACGAGCTGGGACTAACCTACGAGCAGTACTTC
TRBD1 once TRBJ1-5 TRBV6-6 CASSLTSRGLQPQHF TGTGCCAGCAGTTTGACCTCCAGGGGGCTTCAGCCCCAGCATTTT
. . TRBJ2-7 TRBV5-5 CASSLLTGTYEQYF TGTGCCAGCAGCCTACTGACAGGAACCTACGAGCAGTACTTC
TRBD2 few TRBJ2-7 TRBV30 CAWSVLAGLDEQYF TGTGCCTGGAGTGTTTTAGCGGGGCTCGACGAGCAGTACTTC
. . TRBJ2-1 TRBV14 CASSQVRGGGYEQFF TGTGCCAGCAGCCAAGTTCGAGGGGGTGGGTATGAGCAGTTCTTC
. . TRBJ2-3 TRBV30 CAWEVAGDTQYF TGTGCCTGGGAGGTAGCTGGCGATACGCAGTATTTT
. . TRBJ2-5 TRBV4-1 CASSPQTREDETQYF TGCGCCAGCAGCCCTCAGACTAGGGAGGACGAGACCCAGTACTTC
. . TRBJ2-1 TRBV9 CASRGGSYNEQFF TGTGCCAGCCGAGGGGGCTCCTACAATGAGCAGTTCTTC
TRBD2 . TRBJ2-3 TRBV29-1 CSALHRLAGLDTQYF TGCAGCGCCTTGCATAGACTAGCGGGATTGGATACGCAGTATTTT
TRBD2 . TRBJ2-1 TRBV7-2 CASSPGLAGRDEQFF TGTGCCAGCAGCCCCGGACTAGCGGGACGGGATGAGCAGTTCTTC
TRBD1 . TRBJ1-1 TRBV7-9 CASSPTDRADTEAFF TGTGCCAGCAGCCCGACTGACAGGGCGGACACTGAAGCTTTCTTT
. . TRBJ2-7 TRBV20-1 CSAGGHEQYF TGCAGCGCCGGGGGCCACGAGCAGTACTTC
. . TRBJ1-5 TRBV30 CAWSVGANQPQHF TGTGCCTGGAGTGTAGGGGCCAATCAGCCCCAGCATTTT
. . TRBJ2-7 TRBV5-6 CASSLGGLLYEQYF TGTGCCAGCAGCTTGGGGGGCCTCCTATACGAGCAGTACTTC
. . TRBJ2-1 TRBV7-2 CASSSIYNEQFF TGTGCCAGCAGCTCAATCTACAATGAGCAGTTCTTC
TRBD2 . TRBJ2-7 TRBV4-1 CASSLGLVGEQYF TGCGCCAGCAGCCTTGGACTAGTGGGGGAGCAGTACTTC
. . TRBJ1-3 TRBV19 CASSIVDSSGNTIYF TGTGCCAGTAGTATAGTGGACAGCTCTGGAAACACCATATATTTT
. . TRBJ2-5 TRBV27 CASSLLGREETQYF TGTGCCAGCAGTTTATTGGGCAGGGAGGAGACCCAGTACTTC
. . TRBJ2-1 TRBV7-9 CARRSQKQFF TGTGCCAGGCGTAGCCAGAAGCAGTTCTTC
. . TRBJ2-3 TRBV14 CASSPGLVVADTQYF TGTGCCAGCAGCCCGGGGTTGGTAGTGGCAGATACGCAGTATTTT
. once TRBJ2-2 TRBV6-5 CASSYITRGTGELFF TGTGCCAGCAGCTATATCACGAGGGGCACCGGGGAGCTGTTTTTT